This TCR beta chain is drawn from a study of shared clonotypes between healthy human individuals. On the study more broadly: Plates per donor: three CD4 naive, three CD4 memory, two CD8 naive, one CD8 memory.

Overall study results and limits: A small donor pool kept down the genetic and exposure-history diversity that was represented. It was observed that about 5% of naive CD4 clonotypes were shared across a handful of donors. Non-shared clonotypes had lower generation probabilities than those shared by all four donors.

The V gene end was trimmed by 6 bases and the J gene end by 3 bases; junction bases not matched to a gene: 1. CDR1 and CDR2 from the germline V gene are LNHDA and SQIVND (reference sequence). The CDR3 consists of 14 residues. CD45RO-negative, CCR7-selected cells formed the naive CD8 fraction, which excluded terminally differentiated effector memory CD45RA+ cells. Points on this clone: Its matching antigen is unknown.

Profiled with immunoSEQ multiplex PCR; TCRdb holds only in-frame clones, not every one. The profile covers 2 million to 2.5 million clones, with about 93% appearing a single time and about 1.8% taken by the ten largest. Sequences were obtained from naive CD8+ T cells from PBMCs. The sequence came from a man aged 18 to 29 in good health. Some clones in this sample may be carry-over from other donors' samples. The genes are TRBV19 and TRBJ2-5, with 13 bases aligning to TRBD2. CDR3 loop: CASRLAGGEETQYF. The CDR3 DNA sequence: TGTGCCAGTAGACTAGCGGGAGGGGAAGAGACCCAGTACTTC.